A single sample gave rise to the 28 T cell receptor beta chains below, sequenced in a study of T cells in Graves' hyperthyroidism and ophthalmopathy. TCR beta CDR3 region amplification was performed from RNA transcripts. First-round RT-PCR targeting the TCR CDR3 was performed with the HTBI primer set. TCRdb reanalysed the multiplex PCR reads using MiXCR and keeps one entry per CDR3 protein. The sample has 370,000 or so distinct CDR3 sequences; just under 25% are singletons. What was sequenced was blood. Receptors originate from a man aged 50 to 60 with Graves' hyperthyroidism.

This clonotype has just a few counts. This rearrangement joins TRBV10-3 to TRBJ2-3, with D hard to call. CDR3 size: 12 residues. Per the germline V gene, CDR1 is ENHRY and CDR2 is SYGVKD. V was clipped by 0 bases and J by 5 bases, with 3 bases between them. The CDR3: CAISESKDTQYF. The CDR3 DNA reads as TGTGCCATCAGTGAGTCGAAAGATACGCAGTATTTT.

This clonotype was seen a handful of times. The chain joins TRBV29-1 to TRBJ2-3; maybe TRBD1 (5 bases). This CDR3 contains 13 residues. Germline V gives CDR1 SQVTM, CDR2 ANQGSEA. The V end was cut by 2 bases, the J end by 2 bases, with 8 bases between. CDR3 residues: CSVESTDTDTQYF. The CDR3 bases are TGCAGCGTTGAATCGACAGACACAGATACGCAGTATTTT.

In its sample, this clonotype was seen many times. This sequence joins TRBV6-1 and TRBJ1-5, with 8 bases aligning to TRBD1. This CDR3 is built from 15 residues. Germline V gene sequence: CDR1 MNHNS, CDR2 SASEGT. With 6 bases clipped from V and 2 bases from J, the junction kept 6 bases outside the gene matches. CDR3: CASSPQGGGNQPQHF. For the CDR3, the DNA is TGTGCCAGCAGCCCACAGGGGGGTGGCAATCAGCCCCAGCATTTT.

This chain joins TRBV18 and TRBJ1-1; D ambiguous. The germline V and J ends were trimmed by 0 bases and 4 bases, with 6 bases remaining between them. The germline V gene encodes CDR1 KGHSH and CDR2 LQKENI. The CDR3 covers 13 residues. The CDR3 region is CASSPPQSTEAFF. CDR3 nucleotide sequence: TGTGCCAGCTCACCACCTCAGAGCACTGAAGCTTTCTTT.

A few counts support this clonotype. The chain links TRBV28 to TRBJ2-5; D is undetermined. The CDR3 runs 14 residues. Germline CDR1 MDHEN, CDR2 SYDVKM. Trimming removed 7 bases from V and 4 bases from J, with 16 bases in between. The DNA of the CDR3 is TGTGCCAGCACTCCCCCCTGGGAACGAGAGACCCAGTACTTC. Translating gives CASTPPWERETQYF.

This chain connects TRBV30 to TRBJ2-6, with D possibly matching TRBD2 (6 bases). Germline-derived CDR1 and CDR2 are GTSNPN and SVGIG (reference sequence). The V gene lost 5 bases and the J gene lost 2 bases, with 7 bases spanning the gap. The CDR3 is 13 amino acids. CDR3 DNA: TGTGCCTGGGGGGAGGCTGGGGCCAACGTCCTGACTTTC. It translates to CAWGEAGANVLTF.

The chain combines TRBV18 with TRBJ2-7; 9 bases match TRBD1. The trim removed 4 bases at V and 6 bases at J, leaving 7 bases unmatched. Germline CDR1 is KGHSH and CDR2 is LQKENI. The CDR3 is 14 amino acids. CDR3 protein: CASSQSGQGREQYF. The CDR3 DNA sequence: TGTGCCAGCTCACAATCGGGACAGGGCCGCGAGCAGTACTTC.

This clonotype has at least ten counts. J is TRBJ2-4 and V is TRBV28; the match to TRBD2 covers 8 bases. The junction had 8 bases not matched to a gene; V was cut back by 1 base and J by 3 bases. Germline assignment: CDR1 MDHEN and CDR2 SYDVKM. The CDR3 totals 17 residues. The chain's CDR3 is CASSLYSAGGGKNIQYF. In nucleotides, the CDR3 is TGTGCCAGCAGTTTATATTCCGCGGGAGGAGGCAAAAACATTCAGTACTTC.

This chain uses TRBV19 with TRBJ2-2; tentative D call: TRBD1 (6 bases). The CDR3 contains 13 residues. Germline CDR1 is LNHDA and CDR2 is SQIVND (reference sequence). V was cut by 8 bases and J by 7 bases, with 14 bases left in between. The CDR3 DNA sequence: TGTGCCAGTTCACCCGGGACAATCGGGGAGCTGTTTTTT. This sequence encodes CASSPGTIGELFF.

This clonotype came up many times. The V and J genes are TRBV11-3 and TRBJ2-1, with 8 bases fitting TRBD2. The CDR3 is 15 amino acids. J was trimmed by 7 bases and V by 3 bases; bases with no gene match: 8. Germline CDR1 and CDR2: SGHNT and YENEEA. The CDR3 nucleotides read TGTGCCAGCAGCTTCAGGGCGGGAGGTTGGAATGAGCAGTTCTTC. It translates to CASSFRAGGWNEQFF.

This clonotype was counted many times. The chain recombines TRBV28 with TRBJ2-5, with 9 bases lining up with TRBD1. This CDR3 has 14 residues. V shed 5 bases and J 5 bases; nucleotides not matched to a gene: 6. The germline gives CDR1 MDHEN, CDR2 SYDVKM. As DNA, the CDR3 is TGTGCCAGCAGTACGGACAGGGGAGTCGAGACCCAGTACTTC. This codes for CASSTDRGVETQYF.

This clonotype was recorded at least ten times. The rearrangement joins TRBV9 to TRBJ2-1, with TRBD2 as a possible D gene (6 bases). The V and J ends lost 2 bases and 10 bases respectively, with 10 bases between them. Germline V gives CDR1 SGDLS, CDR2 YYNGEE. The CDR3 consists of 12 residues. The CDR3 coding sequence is TGTGCCAGCAGCGTTGGGACTTCGGAGCAGTTCTTC. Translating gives CASSVGTSEQFF.

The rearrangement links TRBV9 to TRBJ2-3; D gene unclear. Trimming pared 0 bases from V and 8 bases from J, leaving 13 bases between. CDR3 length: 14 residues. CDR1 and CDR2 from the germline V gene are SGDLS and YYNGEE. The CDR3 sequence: CASSVDEVGPTQYF. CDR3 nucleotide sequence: TGTGCCAGCAGCGTAGATGAAGTAGGGCCTACGCAGTATTTT.

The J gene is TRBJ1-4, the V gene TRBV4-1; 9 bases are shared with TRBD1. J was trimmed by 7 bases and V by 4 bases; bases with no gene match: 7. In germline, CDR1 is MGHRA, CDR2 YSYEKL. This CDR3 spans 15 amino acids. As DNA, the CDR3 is TGCGCCAGCAGCCGGCAACCGGGACAGGGTGAAAAACTGTTTTTT. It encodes CASSRQPGQGEKLFF.

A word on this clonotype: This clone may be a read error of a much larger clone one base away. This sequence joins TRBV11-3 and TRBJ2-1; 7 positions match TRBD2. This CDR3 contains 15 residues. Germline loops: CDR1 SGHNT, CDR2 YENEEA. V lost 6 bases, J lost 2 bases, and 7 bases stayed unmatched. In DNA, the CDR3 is TGTGCCAGCAGTTACGGCGGGAGTGCCTACAATGAGCAGTTCTTC. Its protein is CASSYGGSAYNEQFF.

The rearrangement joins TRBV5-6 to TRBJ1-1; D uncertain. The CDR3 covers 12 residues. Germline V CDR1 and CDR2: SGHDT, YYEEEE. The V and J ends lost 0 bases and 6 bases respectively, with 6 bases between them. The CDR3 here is CASSLVAAEAFF. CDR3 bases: TGTGCCAGCAGCTTGGTGGCAGCTGAAGCTTTCTTT. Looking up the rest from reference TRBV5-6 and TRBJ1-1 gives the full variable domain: DAGVTQSPTHLIKTRGQQVTLRCSPKSGHDTVSWYQQALGQGPQFIFQYYEEEERQRGNFPDRFSGHQFPNYSSELNVNALLLGDSALYLCASSLVAAEAFFGQGTRLTVV.

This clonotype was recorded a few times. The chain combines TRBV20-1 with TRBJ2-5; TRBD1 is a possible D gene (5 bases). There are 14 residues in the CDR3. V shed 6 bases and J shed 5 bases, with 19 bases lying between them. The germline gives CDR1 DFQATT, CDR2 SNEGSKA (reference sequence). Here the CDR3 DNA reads TGCAGTGCCACATCCGTCAGGGTGGGGGAGACCCAGTACTTC. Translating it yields CSATSVRVGETQYF.

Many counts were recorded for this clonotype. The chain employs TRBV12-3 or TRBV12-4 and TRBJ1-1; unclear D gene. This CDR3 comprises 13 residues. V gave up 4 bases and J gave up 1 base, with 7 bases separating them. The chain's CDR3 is CASSSTQNTEAFF. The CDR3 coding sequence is TGTGCCAGCAGTTCCACACAGAACACTGAAGCTTTCTTT.

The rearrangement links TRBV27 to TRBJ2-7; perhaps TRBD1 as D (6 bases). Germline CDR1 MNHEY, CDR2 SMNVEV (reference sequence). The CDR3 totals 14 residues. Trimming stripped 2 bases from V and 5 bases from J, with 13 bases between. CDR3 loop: CASSLGTGIHEQYF. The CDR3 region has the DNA TGTGCCAGCAGTTTAGGTACAGGGATCCACGAGCAGTACTTC.

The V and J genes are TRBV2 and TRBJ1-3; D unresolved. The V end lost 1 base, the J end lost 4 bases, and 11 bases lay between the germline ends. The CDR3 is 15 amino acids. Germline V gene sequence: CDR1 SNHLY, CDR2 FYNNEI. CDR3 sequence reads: CASSEEFGSGNTIYF. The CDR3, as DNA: TGTGCCAGCAGTGAAGAATTTGGGTCCGGAAACACCATATATTTT.

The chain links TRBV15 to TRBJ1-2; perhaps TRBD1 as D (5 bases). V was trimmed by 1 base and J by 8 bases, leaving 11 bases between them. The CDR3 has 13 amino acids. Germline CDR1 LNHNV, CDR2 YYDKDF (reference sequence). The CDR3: CATSRVRESGYTF. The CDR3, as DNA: TGTGCCACCAGCAGAGTCAGGGAAAGCGGCTACACCTTC. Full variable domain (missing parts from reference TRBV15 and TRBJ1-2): DAMVIQNPRYQVTQFGKPVTLSCSQTLNHNVMYWYQQKSSQAPKLLFHYYDKDFNNEADTPDNFQSRRPNTSFCFLDIRSPGLGDTAMYLCATSRVRESGYTFGSGTRLTVV.

The CDR3 coding sequence is TGTGCCAGCAGTGAAGTCGCGGGATTGGCCACAGGGAGAGAGACCCAGTACTTC. Translation gives CASSEVAGLATGRETQYF. The V and J genes are TRBV6-1 and TRBJ2-5, with D possibly called TRBD1 or TRBD2 (6 bases each). This CDR3 contains 18 residues. The V gene's germline CDR1 is MNHNS and CDR2 SASEGT. Trimming pared 1 base from V and 4 bases from J, leaving 22 bases between.

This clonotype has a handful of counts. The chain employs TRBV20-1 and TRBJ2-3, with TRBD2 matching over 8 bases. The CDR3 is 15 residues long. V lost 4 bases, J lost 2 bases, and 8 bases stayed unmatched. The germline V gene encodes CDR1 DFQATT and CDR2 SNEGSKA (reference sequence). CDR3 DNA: TGCAGTGCTACCAGGGTAGCGGGGTTCACAGATACGCAGTATTTT. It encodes CSATRVAGFTDTQYF.

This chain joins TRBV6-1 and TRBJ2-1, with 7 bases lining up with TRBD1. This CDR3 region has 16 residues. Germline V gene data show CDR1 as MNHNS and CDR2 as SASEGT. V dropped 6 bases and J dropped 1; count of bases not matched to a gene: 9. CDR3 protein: CASRITAGGSYNEQFF. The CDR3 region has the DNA TGTGCCAGCAGAATAACCGCAGGGGGATCCTACAATGAGCAGTTCTTC.

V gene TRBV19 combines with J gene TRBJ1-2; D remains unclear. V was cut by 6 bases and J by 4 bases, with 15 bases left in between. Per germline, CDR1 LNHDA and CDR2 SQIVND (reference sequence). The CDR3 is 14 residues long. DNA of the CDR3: TGTGCCAGTAGGTTCGACGGAGAGGTCTATGGCTACACCTTC. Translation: CASRFDGEVYGYTF.

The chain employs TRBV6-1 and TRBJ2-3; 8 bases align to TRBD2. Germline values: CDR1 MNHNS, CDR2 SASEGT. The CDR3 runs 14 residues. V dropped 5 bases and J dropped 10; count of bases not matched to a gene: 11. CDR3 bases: TGTGCCAGCAGTAGTGCTTTCGGGAGGGTGGCGCAGTATTTT. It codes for CASSSAFGRVAQYF.

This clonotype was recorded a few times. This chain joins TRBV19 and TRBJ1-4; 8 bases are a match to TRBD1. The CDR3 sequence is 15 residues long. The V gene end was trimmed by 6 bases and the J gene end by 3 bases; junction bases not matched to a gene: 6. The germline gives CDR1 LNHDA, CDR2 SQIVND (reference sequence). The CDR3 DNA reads TGTGCCAGTAGGGACCAGGGGGCGCCTAATGAAAAACTGTTTTTT. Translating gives CASRDQGAPNEKLFF.

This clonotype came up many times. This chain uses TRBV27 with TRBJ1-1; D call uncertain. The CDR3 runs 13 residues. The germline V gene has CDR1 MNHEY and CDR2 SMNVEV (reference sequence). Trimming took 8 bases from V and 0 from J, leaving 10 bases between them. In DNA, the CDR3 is TGTGCCAGCTCCGGGGAAATGAACACTGAAGCTTTCTTT. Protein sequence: CASSGEMNTEAFF.